The 32 T cell receptor beta chains given below trace back to one sample, sequenced in a study of spatial heterogeneity in lung cancer. Time point noted: sample taken at primary tumor resection. TCRdb processed the 5' RACE reads anew with MiXCR; each CDR3 protein has one entry. The sample holds about 39,000 distinct CDR3 sequences; approximately 3% are singletons and the top ten take roughly 40%. Here the sequenced sample was normal lung tissue next to the tumor, taken at surgery. These receptors were collected from a male donor with early-stage non-small cell lung cancer.

The V and J genes are TRBV18 and TRBJ2-1; D remains ambiguous. Germline V gene sequence: CDR1 KGHSH, CDR2 LQKENI. Trimming removed 6 bases at V and 9 bases at J, with 15 bases between. The CDR3 totals 13 residues. The chain's CDR3 is CASSPDELGEQFF. CDR3 nucleotide sequence: TGTGCCAGCTCCCCAGATGAACTCGGTGAGCAGTTCTTC.

This clonotype occurred once. V is TRBV28 and J is TRBJ1-1; no definite D call. The CDR3 runs 13 residues. Germline CDR1 and CDR2: MDHEN and SYDVKM. Trimming removed 7 bases from V and 1 base from J, with 10 bases in between. The CDR3 region has the DNA TGTGCCAGCATCAACAAAGGGAACACTGAAGCTTTCTTT. Protein sequence: CASINKGNTEAFF.

This clonotype occurred many times. V is TRBV11-2 and J is TRBJ2-1; D possibly uses TRBD1 or TRBD2 (5 bases each). The CDR3 covers 15 residues. Germline-derived CDR1 and CDR2 are SGHAT and FQNNGV. V was pared by 3 bases and J by 7 bases, with 16 bases between. DNA of the CDR3: TGTGCCAGCAGCTTCGGGACCTCCGGGCTGAATGAGCAGTTCTTC. Amino acids: CASSFGTSGLNEQFF.

Ten or more counts support this clonotype. The rearrangement links TRBV27 to TRBJ2-1, with D possibly matching TRBD2 (6 bases). This CDR3 spans 15 amino acids. The V gene's germline CDR1 is MNHEY and CDR2 SMNVEV (reference sequence). The V and J ends lost 5 bases and 10 bases respectively, with 21 bases between them. The CDR3 spells CASSPRPGEAGEQFF. CDR3 coding DNA: TGTGCCAGCAGTCCACGCCCGGGAGAGGCCGGAGAGCAGTTCTTC.

This clonotype came up a few times. The chain combines TRBV5-1 with TRBJ2-4; D unresolved. Trimming pared 3 bases from V and 6 bases from J, leaving 10 bases between. The CDR3 is made up of 13 amino acids. Germline V gene lookup returns CDR1 SGHRS and CDR2 YFSETQ. Here the CDR3 DNA reads TGCGCCAGCAGCTCGACAAGCACAAACATTCAGTACTTC. Amino acids: CASSSTSTNIQYF.

In this sample, this clonotype turned up a few times. This chain joins TRBV7-6 and TRBJ1-2, with TRBD1 matching 7 bases. The germline V gene has CDR1 SGHVS and CDR2 FNYEAQ. There are 13 residues in the CDR3. V gave up 5 bases and J gave up 8 bases; unmatched junction bases: 8. CDR3 sequence: CASSVRQGSGYTF. CDR3 DNA: TGTGCCAGCAGCGTCCGACAGGGATCCGGCTACACCTTC.

This clonotype was recorded at least ten times. The chain combines TRBV11-2 with TRBJ1-6; no clear D gene. The CDR3 length is 15 residues. V dropped 0 bases and J dropped 11 bases, with 14 bases sitting between them. CDR1 is SGHAT, CDR2 FQNNGV, per germline. The CDR3 reads CASSLDPGFFTPLHF. The CDR3 coding sequence is TGTGCCAGCAGCTTAGATCCTGGTTTTTTCACACCCCTCCACTTT.

This clonotype was counted ten times or more. The chain employs TRBV12-3 or TRBV12-4 and TRBJ2-5, with D perhaps TRBD2 (7 bases). This CDR3 is 14 amino acids long. V was clipped by 4 bases and J by 2 bases, with 11 bases between them. The CDR3 DNA follows: TGTGCCAGCAGTTGGGGGGGACAACAAGAGACCCAGTACTTC. Amino acid sequence: CASSWGGQQETQYF.

Ten or more counts support this clonotype. V and J are TRBV5-1 and TRBJ2-7; 8 nucleotides agree with TRBD2. This CDR3 is 14 amino acids long. V was clipped by 5 bases and J by 3 bases; unmatched bases: 7. Germline V gene sequence: CDR1 SGHRS, CDR2 YFSETQ. DNA of the CDR3: TGCGCCAGCAGAGGAGCGGGGGCGATCTACGAGCAGTACTTC. Protein product: CASRGAGAIYEQYF.

This clonotype occurred many times. The J gene is TRBJ1-4, the V gene TRBV7-7; TRBD1 might be the D (5 bases). The ends were cut back, 5 bases at V and 5 bases at J, with 15 bases in the middle. The CDR3 length is 15 residues. Germline V gene sequence: CDR1 SSHAT, CDR2 FNYEAQ (reference sequence). DNA of the CDR3: TGTGCCAGCAGCCGTTCGACAGACGTGAATGAAAAACTGTTTTTT. It codes for CASSRSTDVNEKLFF.

This clonotype was detected many times. The V and J genes are TRBV27 and TRBJ1-1; 9 nucleotides agree with TRBD1. The V gene end was trimmed by 5 bases and the J gene end by 4 bases; junction bases not matched to a gene: 5. CDR3 length equals 14 residues. The germline CDR1 and CDR2 sequences are MNHEY and SMNVEV (reference sequence). In DNA, the CDR3 is TGTGCCAGCAGTAACAGGGGGCTCGGCACTGAAGCTTTCTTT. Translated: CASSNRGLGTEAFF.

This clonotype was detected many times. V usage is TRBV28 and J usage is TRBJ2-6; D gene uncertain. Germline V gene data show CDR1 as MDHEN and CDR2 as SYDVKM. This CDR3 has 14 amino acids. The V and J ends lost 11 bases and 0 bases respectively, with 11 bases between them. CDR3 residues: CACTPSSGANVLTF. The CDR3 DNA reads as TGTGCCTGCACACCGAGCTCTGGGGCCAACGTCCTGACTTTC.

Ten or more counts support this clonotype. V and J are TRBV20-1 and TRBJ1-2, with D unresolved. Trimming stripped 3 bases from V and 8 bases from J, with 13 bases between. Germline V gives CDR1 DFQATT, CDR2 SNEGSKA (reference sequence). CDR3 length equals 12 residues. The CDR3 DNA reads as TGCAGTGCTAGTCGGGTTTACGTCGGCTACACCTTC. This gives the protein CSASRVYVGYTF.

This clonotype is judged medium-sized. The chain has TRBV2 and TRBJ2-7; D is undetermined. V was clipped by 5 bases and J by 4 bases, with 15 bases between them. CDR3 length: 14 amino acids. CDR1 is SNHLY and CDR2 is FYNNEI in the germline V gene. The CDR3 sequence: CASSPPASSYEQYF. CDR3 in DNA: TGTGCCAGCAGTCCCCCAGCGAGCTCTTACGAGCAGTACTTC.

This clonotype was seen ten or more times. The rearrangement links TRBV29-1 to TRBJ2-2, with 8 bases identical to TRBD1. The CDR3 is made up of 13 amino acids. Unmatched junction bases numbered 2, after V lost 6 bases and J lost 2 bases. CDR1 is SQVTM and CDR2 is ANQGSEA in the germline V gene. This CDR3 is CSVDRENTGELFF. DNA for the CDR3: TGCAGCGTGGACAGGGAAAACACCGGGGAGCTGTTTTTT.

At least ten counts were recorded for this clonotype. The gene calls are TRBV20-1 and TRBJ2-1, with 15 bases lining up with TRBD2. Trimming at V came to 5 bases and at J to 4 bases, leaving 12 bases not matched to a gene. This CDR3 region has 18 residues. Germline values: CDR1 DFQATT, CDR2 SNEGSKA (reference sequence). The CDR3 loop reads CSASPGLAGGPHYNEQFF. CDR3 DNA: TGCAGTGCTTCACCGGGACTAGCGGGGGGACCACATTACAATGAGCAGTTCTTC.

This clonotype showed up many times. The rearrangement joins TRBV12-5 to TRBJ2-1, with 10 bases that match TRBD1. V was pared by 3 bases and J by 8 bases, with 7 bases of the junction left unmatched. The CDR3 is made up of 15 amino acids. The V gene's germline CDR1 is LGHNT and CDR2 FRNRAP. The CDR3 loop is CASGFGTGVGDEQFF. The CDR3 DNA sequence: TGTGCTAGTGGTTTCGGGACAGGGGTTGGGGATGAGCAGTTCTTC.

The sample holds many counts of this clonotype. The gene calls are TRBV5-1 and TRBJ2-1; D is undetermined. There are 14 residues in the CDR3. The germline gives CDR1 SGHRS, CDR2 YFSETQ. Trimming left V 5 bases short and J 10 bases short, with 19 bases between. CDR3 sequence (DNA): TGCGCCAGCAGAGTACAGAGAGGCCCTCGGGAGCAGTTCTTC. Translating gives CASRVQRGPREQFF. Supplemented by reference TRBV5-1 and TRBJ2-1, the full variable domain reads KAGVTQTPRYLIKTRGQQVTLSCSPISGHRSVSWYQQTPGQGLQFLFEYFSETQRNKGNFPGRFSGRQFSNSRSEMNVSTLELGDSALYLCASRVQRGPREQFFGPGTRLTVL.

This clonotype was found once. A much more abundant neighbour one base away suggests this may be a read error. The chain employs TRBV20-1 and TRBJ2-3; 7 nucleotides align to TRBD2. The CDR3 is made up of 15 amino acids. Germline V gene lookup returns CDR1 DFQATT and CDR2 SNEGSKA (reference sequence). CDR3 coding DNA: TGCAGTGCTGGTAGCGGGTGGGGTAGCACAGATACGCAGAATTTT. It codes for CSAGSGWGSTDTQNF.

The table lists this clonotype with many counts. V gene TRBV9 combines with J gene TRBJ1-5; D is ambiguous. Germline loops: CDR1 SGDLS, CDR2 YYNGEE. With 0 bases removed from V and 10 bases from J, the gap between germline ends came to 14 bases. The CDR3 consists of 14 residues. The CDR3 DNA sequence: TGTGCCAGCAGCGTAGGAGGTAATTCGGGTCCCCAGCATTTT. This sequence encodes CASSVGGNSGPQHF.

This clonotype was found many times. The chain employs TRBV20-1 and TRBJ2-1; a weak D match, TRBD2 (5 bases). This CDR3 spans 12 amino acids. V lost 0 bases and J 8 bases, leaving 8 bases between the germline ends. From germline, CDR1 is DFQATT and CDR2 SNEGSKA (reference sequence). The CDR3, as DNA: TGCAGTGCTAGAGACCGAGCGGATGAGCAGTTCTTC. Protein: CSARDRADEQFF.

This clonotype was seen many times. CDR3 sequence reads: CSATDRVGHEQYF. Written as DNA, the CDR3 is TGCAGTGCAACCGACAGGGTTGGTCACGAGCAGTACTTC. The chain uses TRBV20-1 and TRBJ2-7, with 7 positions matching TRBD1. J was trimmed by 5 bases and V by 6 bases; bases with no gene match: 10. The CDR3 consists of 13 residues. Germline V gene data show CDR1 as DFQATT and CDR2 as SNEGSKA (reference sequence).

Many counts were recorded for this clonotype. V usage is TRBV29-1 and J usage is TRBJ2-1; 9 bases map to TRBD2. Trimming at V came to 4 bases and at J to 5 bases, leaving 6 bases not matched to a gene. CDR1 and CDR2 (germline): SQVTM, ANQGSEA. The CDR3 extends over 14 amino acids. CDR3 residues: CSVASGGLNNEQFF. For the CDR3, the DNA is TGCAGCGTTGCGAGCGGGGGGCTTAACAATGAGCAGTTCTTC.

This clonotype was detected a few times. The chain combines TRBV4-1 with TRBJ2-5; 10 nucleotides align to TRBD2. V shed 6 bases, J shed 4 bases, and the junction held 14 bases outside the gene matches. The V gene's germline CDR1 is MGHRA and CDR2 YSYEKL. CDR3 length: 17 residues. The CDR3 is CASSLDSGGAFPETQYF. The DNA for the CDR3 is TGCGCCAGCAGTCTAGACAGCGGGGGGGCCTTCCCAGAGACCCAGTACTTC.

In this sample, this clonotype turned up many times. This chain connects TRBV7-3 to TRBJ2-3, with TRBD2 matching 8 bases. This CDR3 comprises 16 residues. V shed 2 bases, J shed 2 bases, and the junction held 6 bases outside the gene matches. From germline, CDR1 is SGHTA and CDR2 FQGTGA. The CDR3 DNA reads as TGTGCCAGCAGCTTAGGCGTAGCGGGGATCACAGATACGCAGTATTTT. Translating gives CASSLGVAGITDTQYF.

V usage is TRBV18 and J usage is TRBJ1-5, with D perhaps matching TRBD1 (6 bases). The CDR3 is 13 residues long. From germline, CDR1 is KGHSH and CDR2 LQKENI. V lost 6 bases and J lost 4, with 10 bases in between. The CDR3 loop reads CASSQGWNQPQHF. The CDR3 coding sequence is TGTGCCAGCTCGCAGGGGTGGAATCAGCCCCAGCATTTT.

This clonotype was detected ten times or more. The rearrangement joins TRBV28 to TRBJ1-4; D is unresolved. From germline, CDR1 is MDHEN and CDR2 SYDVKM. With 7 bases removed from V and 10 bases from J, the gap between germline ends came to 22 bases. This CDR3 has 15 residues. The DNA of the CDR3 is TGTGCCAGCACCTCCTGGGGAGGACTAAGGGCAAAACTGTTTTTT. This sequence encodes CASTSWGGLRAKLFF.

This clonotype was seen at least ten times. The chain uses TRBV4-1 and TRBJ2-7, with 7 bases matching TRBD1. The CDR3 extends over 14 amino acids. From germline, CDR1 is MGHRA and CDR2 YSYEKL. V was pared by 3 bases and J by 4 bases, with 6 bases of the junction left unmatched. The chain's CDR3 is CASSHSTGEYEQYF. The CDR3 DNA follows: TGCGCCAGCAGCCATTCTACAGGGGAATACGAGCAGTACTTC.

This clonotype was seen many times. The rearrangement links TRBV6-1 to TRBJ2-1; D might be TRBD1 (7 bases). Trimming left V 4 bases short and J 9 bases short, with 22 bases between. Germline CDR1 MNHNS, CDR2 SASEGT. The CDR3 has 16 residues. In nucleotides, the CDR3 is TGTGCCAGCAGTGTTCGAACCAGGGGGGTGGGGAGTGAGCAGTTCTTC. This codes for CASSVRTRGVGSEQFF.

This clonotype was picked up many times. This sequence joins TRBV27 and TRBJ2-6; 15 bases agree with TRBD2. The CDR3 is made up of 18 amino acids. Germline V gene sequence: CDR1 MNHEY, CDR2 SMNVEV (reference sequence). The trim removed 7 bases at V and 4 bases at J, leaving 8 bases unmatched. The CDR3 region is CASKKGLAGGAGANVLTF. Written as DNA, the CDR3 is TGTGCCAGCAAAAAAGGACTAGCGGGAGGGGCAGGGGCCAACGTCCTGACTTTC.

This clonotype was counted only a few times. The genes are TRBV10-3 and TRBJ2-3, with D unresolved. This CDR3 is 12 amino acids long. Germline lookup yields CDR1 ENHRY and CDR2 SYGVKD. V lost 0 bases, J lost 2 bases, and 0 bases lay in between. Written as DNA, the CDR3 is TGTGCCATCAGTGAGTCCACAGATACGCAGTATTTT. It specifies CAISESTDTQYF.

At least ten counts were recorded for this clonotype. The rearrangement uses TRBV18 and TRBJ2-3, with D possibly TRBD1 on 6 matching bases. The V and J ends lost 1 base and 4 bases respectively, with 12 bases between them. CDR3 length: 15 amino acids. From germline, CDR1 is KGHSH and CDR2 LQKENI. The CDR3 region has the DNA TGTGCCAGCTCACCACGACGACAGGAGTCAGATACGCAGTATTTT. This codes for CASSPRRQESDTQYF.